The 29 T cell receptor beta chains below were found in one sample sequenced in a study of T-cell memory formation after mild COVID-19. Each CDR3 protein gets one entry after TCRdb re-called the 5' RACE reads with MiXCR. The data contain under 400,000 distinct CDR3 sequences, under 30% of them singletons. The material sequenced was PBMCs or a T cell subset sorted from them (not recorded which). These receptors all stem from an adult woman who had mild COVID-19 (a few samples of this study predate the infection). Cell type and time point are not known.

The V gene is TRBV29-1, the J gene TRBJ2-5, with no clear D. V lost 6 bases and J 9 bases, leaving 14 bases between the germline ends. The CDR3 is made up of 11 amino acids. CDR1 and CDR2 (germline): SQVTM, ANQGSEA. CDR3 in DNA: TGCAGCGTCAAGGACCTCGTCGCCCAGTACTTC. Translated, it gives CSVKDLVAQYF. The full variable domain, completed using reference TRBV29-1 and TRBJ2-5, is SAVISQKPSRDICQRGTSLTIQCQVDSQVTMMFWYRQQPGQSLTLIATANQGSEATYESGFVIDKFPISRPNLTFSTLTVSNMSPEDSSIYLCSVKDLVAQYFGPGTRLLVL.

This clonotype occurred once. J is TRBJ2-7 and V is TRBV30; tentatively, D is TRBD1 (5 bases). The CDR3 consists of 13 residues. The germline V gene has CDR1 GTSNPN and CDR2 SVGIG (reference sequence). Trimming shortened V by 6 bases and J by 7 bases, and 19 bases separated the two germline ends. The CDR3 nucleotides read TGTGCCTGTCAATGGGGCGTACTGGGGGAGCAGTACTTC. Its translation: CACQWGVLGEQYF.

The sample holds a few counts of this clonotype. The V call is TRBV7-6, the J call TRBJ2-7; D is uncertain. V was pared by 4 bases and J by 1 base, with 14 bases between. Germline CDR1 SGHVS, CDR2 FNYEAQ. This CDR3 spans 15 amino acids. Here the CDR3 DNA reads TGTGCCAGCAGCTCCAACGCAGGTGAATCCTACGAGCAGTACTTC. This encodes CASSSNAGESYEQYF.

The rearrangement joins TRBV5-1 to TRBJ2-3; 7 bases match TRBD1. Germline V CDR1 and CDR2: SGHRS, YFSETQ. V shed 4 bases, J shed 1 base, and the junction held 6 bases outside the gene matches. The CDR3 spans 15 residues. The CDR3 DNA is TGCGCCAGCAGCCCCCTGGACAGGCGCACAGATACGCAGTATTTT. Translation gives CASSPLDRRTDTQYF.

V gene TRBV7-9 combines with J gene TRBJ2-5; D possibly corresponds to TRBD2 (5 bases). CDR1 SEHNR and CDR2 FQNEAQ come from the germline V gene (reference sequence). The CDR3 is 15 amino acids. The germline V and J ends were trimmed by 3 bases and 5 bases, with 16 bases remaining between them. The DNA of the CDR3 is TGTGCCAGCAGCTTTGGGAGCGATCGGCGGGAGACCCAGTACTTC. Amino acid sequence: CASSFGSDRRETQYF.

This clonotype has only a few counts. The chain employs TRBV4-3 and TRBJ2-1, with unresolved D. Germline CDR1 is LGHNA and CDR2 is YSLEER. Trimming stripped 0 bases from V and 13 bases from J, with 13 bases between. The CDR3 spans 13 residues. The DNA for the CDR3 is TGCGCCAGCAGCCAAGATGTGGTAGGCGAACAGTTCTTC. Translated, it gives CASSQDVVGEQFF.

This clonotype was observed a few times. This sequence joins TRBV5-1 and TRBJ2-1; D possibly corresponds to TRBD1 (6 bases). V lost 3 bases to trimming and J lost 9 bases, with 10 bases between them. Germline V gene sequence: CDR1 SGHRS, CDR2 YFSETQ. This CDR3 comprises 12 residues. The CDR3 nucleotides are TGCGCCAGCAGCTCACAGGGAGTTGAGCAGTTCTTC. Translation gives CASSSQGVEQFF. The full variable domain, completed using reference TRBV5-1 and TRBJ2-1, is KAGVTQTPRYLIKTRGQQVTLSCSPISGHRSVSWYQQTPGQGLQFLFEYFSETQRNKGNFPGRFSGRQFSNSRSEMNVSTLELGDSALYLCASSSQGVEQFFGPGTRLTVL.

The rearrangement uses TRBV5-1 and TRBJ2-1, with D perhaps matching TRBD1 or TRBD2 (5 bases each). The CDR3 length is 17 residues. The germline V and J ends were trimmed by 0 bases and 7 bases, with 20 bases remaining between them. Germline values: CDR1 SGHRS, CDR2 YFSETQ. CDR3 loop: CASSLDRLIHEGNEQFF. As DNA, the CDR3 is TGCGCCAGCAGCTTGGATCGGTTGATCCACGAGGGGAATGAGCAGTTCTTC.

V usage is TRBV27 and J usage is TRBJ2-2, with no clear D. Germline V gene lookup returns CDR1 MNHEY and CDR2 SMNVEV (reference sequence). The CDR3 is made up of 14 amino acids. The V end was cut by 3 bases, the J end by 3 bases, with 8 bases between. The DNA of the CDR3 is TGTGCCAGCAGTTTTCTGCAGTACACCGGGGAGCTGTTTTTT. This encodes CASSFLQYTGELFF.

CDR3 nucleotide sequence: TGTGCCAGCCCCCGACGGGGGGCAAACACCGGGGAGCTGTTTTTT. This translates into CASPRRGANTGELFF. The chain carries TRBV7-9 and TRBJ2-2; possibly TRBD2 for D (7 bases). The CDR3 spans 15 residues. Trimming took off 8 bases at V and 2 bases at J, with 15 bases between the two ends. Germline values: CDR1 SEHNR, CDR2 FQNEAQ (reference sequence).

V gene TRBV10-3 combines with J gene TRBJ2-5; 7 bases fit TRBD1. Germline V gene data show CDR1 as ENHRY and CDR2 as SYGVKD. Losses at the gene ends were 0 bases for V and 7 bases for J; bases not matched to a gene: 8. The CDR3 length is 15 residues. The CDR3 bases are TGTGCCATCAGTGAGTCGGGCCAACCAGGGGGGACCCAGTACTTC. This gives the protein CAISESGQPGGTQYF.

This clonotype was observed many times. The J gene is TRBJ1-2, the V gene TRBV27, with D possibly TRBD1 on 6 matching bases. From germline, CDR1 is MNHEY and CDR2 SMNVEV (reference sequence). This CDR3 is built from 17 residues. The ends were cut back, 2 bases at V and 6 bases at J, with 22 bases in the middle. The CDR3 loop reads CASSLIFRGGPGHGYTF. CDR3 bases: TGTGCCAGCAGTTTAATATTTCGTGGGGGGCCAGGGCATGGCTACACCTTC.

This sequence joins TRBV7-6 and TRBJ2-2, with D unresolved. In germline, CDR1 is SGHVS, CDR2 FNYEAQ. V was pared by 5 bases and J by 3 bases, with 10 bases between. The CDR3 has 14 amino acids. The CDR3 DNA reads as TGTGCCAGCAGCCCCCTCTTCGACACCGGGGAGCTGTTTTTT. This gives the protein CASSPLFDTGELFF.

The J gene is TRBJ1-6, the V gene TRBV20-1, with 8 bases fitting TRBD1. CDR1 is DFQATT, CDR2 SNEGSKA, per germline (reference sequence). J gave up 0 bases and V 3 bases, and 4 bases lay outside the gene matches. The CDR3 length is 16 residues. The CDR3 reads CSARGQANSYNSPLHF. As DNA, the CDR3 is TGCAGTGCTAGGGGACAGGCGAACTCCTATAATTCACCCCTCCACTTT.

CDR3 bases: TGTGCCACCAGTGCCCCCCCTTTCTACAATGAGCAGTTCTTC. It encodes CATSAPPFYNEQFF. The V gene is TRBV24-1, the J gene TRBJ2-1; D ambiguous. CDR1 and CDR2 from the germline V gene are KGHDR and SFDVKD. The CDR3 has 14 residues. V was trimmed by 5 bases and J by 3 bases, leaving 10 bases between them.

The V call is TRBV5-5, the J call TRBJ2-6; 9 nucleotides line up with TRBD1. CDR1 SGHKS and CDR2 YYEKEE come from the germline V gene (reference sequence). V lost 4 bases, J lost 0 bases, and 8 bases stayed unmatched. CDR3 size: 18 residues. The CDR3 is CASSRRETGGSGANVLTF. The CDR3 DNA sequence: TGTGCCAGCAGCCGACGTGAGACAGGGGGCTCTGGGGCCAACGTCCTGACTTTC.

The chain combines TRBV12-3 or TRBV12-4 with TRBJ1-1; D is undetermined. V was clipped by 6 bases and J by 0 bases, with 11 bases between them. The CDR3 consists of 14 residues. The CDR3 sequence: CASSRGTLNTEAFF. DNA of the CDR3: TGTGCCAGCAGCCGAGGTACCCTGAACACTGAAGCTTTCTTT.

J is TRBJ1-6 and V is TRBV27; D remains unclear. Germline assignment: CDR1 MNHEY and CDR2 SMNVEV (reference sequence). The CDR3 covers 15 residues. V was cut by 8 bases and J by 0 bases, with 11 bases left in between. In DNA, the CDR3 is TGTGCCAGCTACGACCCGAGCTCCTATAATTCACCCCTCCACTTT. Translation gives CASYDPSSYNSPLHF.

The genes are TRBV29-1 and TRBJ2-7; D may be TRBD2 (5 bases). Germline CDR1 reads SQVTM; CDR2 reads ANQGSEA. This CDR3 has 11 amino acids. With 7 bases removed from V and 6 bases from J, the gap between germline ends came to 13 bases. DNA for the CDR3: TGCAGCGGCGGTGGAGGAAGCGAGCAGTACTTC. Protein sequence: CSGGGGSEQYF.

The rearrangement links TRBV2 to TRBJ2-5; TRBD1 matches at 8 bases. The CDR3 has 12 residues. J gave up 5 bases and V 6 bases, and 2 bases lay outside the gene matches. The germline V gene encodes CDR1 SNHLY and CDR2 FYNNEI. CDR3 residues: CASRRQGETQYF. The CDR3 DNA is TGTGCCAGCAGGCGACAGGGGGAGACCCAGTACTTC.

This clonotype was counted between two and nine times. V gene TRBV4-3 combines with J gene TRBJ2-7, with TRBD2 matching 11 bases. Germline values: CDR1 LGHNA, CDR2 YSLEER. This CDR3 contains 18 residues. Unmatched junction bases numbered 13, after V lost 6 bases and J lost 0 bases. CDR3 sequence (DNA): TGCGCCAGCAGACCAACGGTGTCTAGCGGGAGGAGCTCCTACGAGCAGTACTTC. This codes for CASRPTVSSGRSSYEQYF.

This clonotype was recorded a few times. The chain carries TRBV3-1 and TRBJ2-7; 12 bases align to TRBD2. CDR1 is LGHDT and CDR2 is YNNKEL in the germline V gene (reference sequence). Trimming took 5 bases from V and 3 from J; bases not matched to a gene: 5. The CDR3 length is 15 residues. CDR3 nucleotide sequence: TGTGCCAGCAGCGCGCGACTAGCGGGAGACTACGAGCAGTACTTC. Translation gives CASSARLAGDYEQYF.

The chain joins TRBV6-6 to TRBJ2-2; tentatively, D is TRBD2 (6 bases). Germline V CDR1 and CDR2: MNHNY, SVGAGI (reference sequence). V was clipped by 5 bases and J by 4 bases, with 14 bases between them. This CDR3 has 15 residues. The CDR3 bases are TGTGCCAGCAGTAACCGGGACTGGGGCACCGGGGAGCTGTTTTTT. This sequence encodes CASSNRDWGTGELFF.

The CDR3 DNA is TGTGCCACCAGACCATCCTACAGGGCGGGAGGACGGAATGAGCAGTTCTTC. Protein sequence: CATRPSYRAGGRNEQFF. The V and J genes are TRBV15 and TRBJ2-1; 8 bases are shared with TRBD2. Germline CDR1 reads LNHNV; CDR2 reads YYDKDF (reference sequence). The trim removed 6 bases at V and 7 bases at J, leaving 17 bases unmatched. This CDR3 spans 17 amino acids.

The V and J genes are TRBV5-1 and TRBJ2-7; tentatively, D is TRBD1 (6 bases). The CDR3 has 15 amino acids. The ends were cut back, 0 bases at V and 5 bases at J, with 15 bases in the middle. Germline CDR1 and CDR2: SGHRS and YFSETQ. CDR3 nucleotides: TGCGCCAGCAGCTTGGGGGTCGGACAGTTGGACGAGCAGTACTTC. Residues: CASSLGVGQLDEQYF.

The chain joins TRBV7-9 to TRBJ2-7; D is perhaps TRBD1 (6 bases). Trimming cost V 4 bases and J 5 bases, with 15 bases left between them. Per germline, CDR1 SEHNR and CDR2 FQNEAQ (reference sequence). This CDR3 contains 14 residues. This chain's CDR3 is CASSSATGFDEQYF. As DNA, the CDR3 is TGTGCCAGCAGCTCGGCCACAGGGTTCGACGAGCAGTACTTC.

This clonotype was found a few times. The chain is built from TRBV2 and TRBJ1-5; 10 bases fit TRBD1. The germline V gene has CDR1 SNHLY and CDR2 FYNNEI. The CDR3 extends over 14 amino acids. V trimming: 6 bases; J trimming: 11 bases; junction bases outside the gene matches: 10. This CDR3 is CASRGGTGAWTQHF. The CDR3 DNA follows: TGTGCCAGCAGGGGTGGGACAGGGGCGTGGACCCAGCATTTT.

The J gene is TRBJ1-5, the V gene TRBV5-1, with D hard to call. Trimming stripped 0 bases from V and 0 bases from J, with 10 bases between. The CDR3 spans 16 residues. Germline CDR1 is SGHRS and CDR2 is YFSETQ. CDR3 sequence (DNA): TGCGCCAGCAGCTTGGCCGGGTTCGATAGCAATCAGCCCCAGCATTTT. Translated: CASSLAGFDSNQPQHF. Together with reference TRBV5-1 and TRBJ1-5, the CDR3 gives the full variable domain: KAGVTQTPRYLIKTRGQQVTLSCSPISGHRSVSWYQQTPGQGLQFLFEYFSETQRNKGNFPGRFSGRQFSNSRSEMNVSTLELGDSALYLCASSLAGFDSNQPQHFGDGTRLSIL.

V gene TRBV4-2 combines with J gene TRBJ2-7, with D unclear. The germline V gene encodes CDR1 LGHNA and CDR2 YNFKEQ. This CDR3 spans 15 amino acids. With 0 bases removed from V and 0 bases from J, the gap between germline ends came to 9 bases. Here the CDR3 reads CASSQEREASYEQYF. In nucleotides, the CDR3 is TGTGCCAGCAGCCAAGAGCGTGAGGCCTCCTACGAGCAGTACTTC.